The 11 T cell receptor beta chains given below trace back to one sample, sequenced in a study of blood T cell repertoires in COVID-19. The data were produced by immunoSEQ multiplex PCR, yet TCRdb's version contains in-frame clones alone and is incomplete. Of some 150,000 clones in the sample, roughly 89% were seen once. The sample was peripheral blood. Source of these receptors: a woman aged 45-65 years with acute or convalescent COVID-19.

The chain is built from TRBV13 and TRBJ2-1, with 12 bases lining up with TRBD2. V trimming: 1 base; J trimming: 9 bases; junction bases outside the gene matches: 7. CDR1 PRHDT and CDR2 FYEKMQ come from the germline V gene (reference sequence). CDR3 length: 16 amino acids. CDR3 nucleotide sequence: TGTGCCAGCAGCTTAGAGGCTAGCGGGAGGGCGATTGAGCAGTTCTTC. Amino acid sequence: CASSLEASGRAIEQFF.

A single count supports this clone. This rearrangement joins TRBV27 to TRBJ1-5, with TRBD1 identical over 10 bases. The CDR3 consists of 14 residues. With 7 bases clipped from V and 7 bases from J, the junction kept 7 bases outside the gene matches. Germline values: CDR1 MNHEY, CDR2 SMNVEV (reference sequence). The CDR3 nucleotides read TGTGCCAGCACTGTGACAGGGGGCTCCCAGCCCCAGCATTTT. Amino acid sequence: CASTVTGGSQPQHF.

The DNA for the CDR3 is TGTGCCAGCAGCGTAGAAAGCGGGGGGGCCCCCTACAATGAGCAGTTCTTC. As protein: CASSVESGGAPYNEQFF. This sequence joins TRBV9 and TRBJ2-1; 10 positions match TRBD2. Germline loops: CDR1 SGDLS, CDR2 YYNGEE. V lost 0 bases to trimming and J lost 2 bases; unmatched junction nucleotides: 5. The CDR3 covers 17 residues.

The chain combines TRBV20-1 with TRBJ2-3, with unresolved D. The V and J ends lost 0 bases and 11 bases respectively, with 9 bases between them. This CDR3 comprises 11 residues. Germline V gene sequence: CDR1 DFQATT, CDR2 SNEGSKA (reference sequence). In nucleotides, the CDR3 is TGCAGTGCTAGAGATAACGCAGAGCAGTATTTT. Encoded protein: CSARDNAEQYF.

The chain links TRBV19 to TRBJ2-7; D possibly corresponds to TRBD1 (6 bases). Germline CDR1 LNHDA, CDR2 SQIVND (reference sequence). V was clipped by 9 bases and J by 0 bases, with 12 bases between them. The CDR3 spans 13 residues. The CDR3 nucleotides are TGTGCCAGCGCTAGGGACAACTCCTACGAGCAGTACTTC. It yields the protein CASARDNSYEQYF.

This clone was seen just once. V usage is TRBV27 and J usage is TRBJ2-1; tentative D call: TRBD2 (5 bases). From germline, CDR1 is MNHEY and CDR2 SMNVEV (reference sequence). The CDR3 spans 17 residues. V lost 5 bases to trimming and J lost 1 base, with 18 bases between them. CDR3 region: CASSPMHTSVSYNEQFF. CDR3 DNA: TGTGCCAGCAGTCCAATGCACACTAGTGTATCCTACAATGAGCAGTTCTTC.

The rearrangement links TRBV7-2 to TRBJ1-3; D unresolved. Germline loops: CDR1 SGHTA, CDR2 FQGNSA. This CDR3 is built from 13 residues. Deletions cut 1 base from V and 4 bases from J, with 5 bases between. The CDR3 DNA follows: TGTGCCAGCAGCTTAGGCGTCGGAAACACCATATATTTT. Amino acid sequence: CASSLGVGNTIYF.

V usage is TRBV7-2 and J usage is TRBJ2-1, with D hard to call. The CDR3 loop spans 13 amino acids. Germline V gives CDR1 SGHTA, CDR2 FQGNSA. The ends were cut back, 4 bases at V and 4 bases at J, with 8 bases in the middle. The CDR3 here is CASSSVPYNEQFF. Written as DNA, the CDR3 is TGTGCCAGCAGCTCAGTCCCTTACAATGAGCAGTTCTTC.

The chain couples TRBV28 to TRBJ1-5; D is unresolved. Germline CDR1 is MDHEN and CDR2 is SYDVKM. The CDR3 consists of 12 residues. V was trimmed by 4 bases and J by 6 bases, leaving 7 bases between them. The CDR3, as DNA: TGTGCCAGCAGTTCCCCCCTTCAGCCCCAGCATTTT. Its translation: CASSSPLQPQHF.

V is TRBV7-3 and J is TRBJ1-1; 7 bases are a match to TRBD1. J was trimmed by 1 base and V by 4 bases; bases with no gene match: 3. This CDR3 is built from 14 residues. Germline CDR1 SGHTA, CDR2 FQGTGA. Here the CDR3 DNA reads TGTGCCAGCAGCTCGTGGACAGGGAACACTGAAGCTTTCTTT. Amino acid sequence: CASSSWTGNTEAFF.

This clone was observed a single time. The V gene is TRBV29-1, the J gene TRBJ2-6; no reliable D call. The germline V gene encodes CDR1 SQVTM and CDR2 ANQGSEA. CDR3 length: 13 amino acids. The V gene lost 3 bases and the J gene lost 2 bases, with 5 bases spanning the gap. CDR3 residues: CSVEPAGANVLTF. CDR3 coding DNA: TGCAGCGTTGAGCCAGCTGGGGCCAACGTCCTGACTTTC. Looking up the rest from reference TRBV29-1 and TRBJ2-6 gives the full variable domain: SAVISQKPSRDICQRGTSLTIQCQVDSQVTMMFWYRQQPGQSLTLIATANQGSEATYESGFVIDKFPISRPNLTFSTLTVSNMSPEDSSIYLCSVEPAGANVLTFGAGSRLTVL.